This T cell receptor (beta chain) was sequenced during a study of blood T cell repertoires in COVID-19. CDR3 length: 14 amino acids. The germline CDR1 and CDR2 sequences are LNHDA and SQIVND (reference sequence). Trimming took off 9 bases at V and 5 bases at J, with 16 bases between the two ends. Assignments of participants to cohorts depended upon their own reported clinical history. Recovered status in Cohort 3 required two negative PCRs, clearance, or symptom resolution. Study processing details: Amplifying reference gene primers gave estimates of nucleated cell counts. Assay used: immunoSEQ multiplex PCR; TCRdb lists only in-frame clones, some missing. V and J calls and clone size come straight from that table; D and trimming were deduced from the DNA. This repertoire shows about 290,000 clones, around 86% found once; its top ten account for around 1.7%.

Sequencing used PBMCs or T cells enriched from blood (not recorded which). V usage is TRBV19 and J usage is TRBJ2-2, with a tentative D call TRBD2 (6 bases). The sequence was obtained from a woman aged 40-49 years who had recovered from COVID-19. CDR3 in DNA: TGTGCCAGCAACGGAGGGCGTTGGACCGGGGAGCTGTTTTTT. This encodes CASNGGRWTGELFF.